This T cell receptor (beta chain) was identified in a study of cytomegalovirus exposure and HLA in healthy donors. Findings of the study overall: In an earlier analysis, most TCR beta V segments were productive about 87% or about 30% of the time. Specificity of a few CMV-associated chains for CMV antigens was verified in vitro.

On this clone itself: Antigen specificity is unknown.

60 Vbeta and 13 Jbeta primers were used in PCR. This table comes from immunoSEQ multiplex PCR, and its TCRdb copy is limited to in-frame clones, with some not included. The sample shows about 160,000 clones, about 81% of them seen only once. Sequenced material: PBMCs. This receptor was taken from a woman aged 50 to 60 in good health and CMV-seropositive.

The CDR3 sequence: CASRLGQGETQYF. Here the CDR3 DNA reads TGTGCAAGTCGCTTGGGACAGGGAGAGACCCAGTACTTC. This rearrangement joins TRBV12-2 to TRBJ2-5; the listed D gene, TRBD1, was not tested against the DNA. TRBV12-2 is designated a pseudogene. This CDR3 contains 13 residues.